This T cell receptor beta chain was profiled in a study of T cell responses to AZD1222 COVID-19 vaccine. About this clone itself: As yet, its antigen is unknown.

Trimming cost V 7 bases and J 2 bases; bases outside gene matches: 3. This CDR3 has 15 residues. Germline CDR1 KGHDR, CDR2 SFDVKD. Findings and limits, study-wide: Distributed over spike, vaccine-associated CD4 TCRs predominated at 160-218 and 743-854. Repertoire samples came only from after the peak T cell response.

Clones were sequenced by immunoSEQ multiplex PCR, and TCRdb holds only the in-frame ones, with some missing. The sample shows nearly 200,000 clones, 90% to 95% of them seen only once. The clonotype comes from an adult who received the AZD1222 COVID-19 vaccine. This chain links TRBV24-1 with TRBJ2-6, with TRBD1 identical over 8 bases. The starting material was peripheral blood, obtained 28 days after the second AZD1222 dose. The CDR3 sequence is CATSRTGTGANVLTF. As DNA, the CDR3 is TGTGCCACCAGCCGGACAGGGACTGGGGCCAACGTCCTGACTTTC.